This T cell receptor (beta chain) was found in a study of cytotoxic CD8 clonotypes in ibrutinib-treated CLL. About the study: The patients comprised some twelve relapsed/refractory and about 14 treatment-naive cases, about 18 IGHV unmutated. The samples contained 255,043 productive templates on average. They also contained an average of approximately 100,000 productive rearrangements.

The CDR3 has 15 amino acids. Per germline, CDR1 SGDLS and CDR2 YYNGEE. V was pared by 3 bases and J by 0 bases, with 3 bases of the junction left unmatched. General study points: Against age-matched healthy donors, baseline clonality ran higher and tracked circulating CD8+ T-cell counts. Ibrutinib response saw clonality rise, and progression saw it return toward baseline.

As to this clone: Antigen unknown. At the DNA level, this CDR3 is encoded by other sequences in the same sample as well.

The data were produced by immunoSEQ multiplex PCR, yet TCRdb's version contains in-frame clones alone and is incomplete. The profile shows 120,000 to 150,000 clones, 70% to 80% of them singletons. The chain uses TRBV9 and TRBJ2-1, with TRBD1 identical over 7 bases. This TCR was recovered from a human donor with chronic lymphocytic leukemia. The material was PBMCs, obtained after 12 months of ibrutinib treatment. CDR3 in DNA: TGTGCCAGCAGCGCAGGGGGAAGCTCCTACAATGAGCAGTTCTTC. It is translated as CASSAGGSSYNEQFF.